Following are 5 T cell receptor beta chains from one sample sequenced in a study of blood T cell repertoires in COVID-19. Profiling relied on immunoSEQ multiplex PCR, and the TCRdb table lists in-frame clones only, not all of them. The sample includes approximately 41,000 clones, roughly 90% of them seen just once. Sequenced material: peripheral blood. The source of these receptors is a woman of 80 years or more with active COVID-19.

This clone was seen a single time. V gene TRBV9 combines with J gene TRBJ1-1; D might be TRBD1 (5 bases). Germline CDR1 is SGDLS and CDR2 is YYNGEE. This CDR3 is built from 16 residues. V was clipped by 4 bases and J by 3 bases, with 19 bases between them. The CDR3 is CASSPHPRGRDTEAFF. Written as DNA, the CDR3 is TGTGCCAGCAGCCCCCACCCCCGGGGGAGGGACACTGAAGCTTTCTTT.

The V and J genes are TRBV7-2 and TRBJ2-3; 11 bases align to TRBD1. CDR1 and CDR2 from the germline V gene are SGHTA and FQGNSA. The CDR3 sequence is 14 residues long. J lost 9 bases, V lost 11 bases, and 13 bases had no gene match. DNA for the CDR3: TGTGCCGGGGGATCCGGGACAGGGGGTGGAACGCAGTATTTT. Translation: CAGGSGTGGGTQYF.

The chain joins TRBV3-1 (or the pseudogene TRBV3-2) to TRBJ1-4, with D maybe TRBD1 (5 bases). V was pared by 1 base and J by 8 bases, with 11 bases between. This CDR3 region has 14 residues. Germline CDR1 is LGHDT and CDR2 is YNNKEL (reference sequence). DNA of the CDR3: TGTGCCAGCAGCCAAGGCAGGGTAAGCGAAAAACTGTTTTTT. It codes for CASSQGRVSEKLFF.

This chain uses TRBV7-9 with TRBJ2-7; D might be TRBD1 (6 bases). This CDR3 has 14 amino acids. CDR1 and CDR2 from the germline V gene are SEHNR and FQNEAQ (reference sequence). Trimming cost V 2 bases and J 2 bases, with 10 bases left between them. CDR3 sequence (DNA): TGTGCCAGCAGCTTATACAGGGTGGCCTACGAGCAGTACTTC. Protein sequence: CASSLYRVAYEQYF.

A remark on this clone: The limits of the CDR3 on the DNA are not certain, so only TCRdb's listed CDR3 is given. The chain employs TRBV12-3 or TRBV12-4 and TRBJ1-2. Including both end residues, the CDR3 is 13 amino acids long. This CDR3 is CASSSSAGLGYTF.